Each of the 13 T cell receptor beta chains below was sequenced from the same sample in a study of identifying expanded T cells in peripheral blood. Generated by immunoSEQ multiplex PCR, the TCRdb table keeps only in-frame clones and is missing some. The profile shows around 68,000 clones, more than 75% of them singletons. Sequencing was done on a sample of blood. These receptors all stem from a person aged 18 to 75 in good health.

CDR3 sequence (DNA): TGTGCCATCACCCCAGGGGGGTCTGGAAACACCATATATTTT. It specifies CAITPGGSGNTIYF. V gene TRBV10-3 combines with J gene TRBJ1-3, with 7 positions matching TRBD1. The ends lost 7 bases at V and 1 base at J; junction bases unmatched: 4. Germline CDR1 is ENHRY and CDR2 is SYGVKD. The CDR3 runs to 14 residues.

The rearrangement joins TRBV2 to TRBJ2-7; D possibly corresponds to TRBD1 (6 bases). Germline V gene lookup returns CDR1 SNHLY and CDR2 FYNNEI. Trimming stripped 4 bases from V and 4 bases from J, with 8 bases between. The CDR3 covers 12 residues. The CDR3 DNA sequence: TGTGCCAGCAGTGGCAGGGGTTACGAGCAGTACTTC. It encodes CASSGRGYEQYF. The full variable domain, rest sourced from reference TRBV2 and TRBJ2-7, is EPEVTQTPSHQVTQMGQEVILRCVPISNHLYFYWYRQILGQKVEFLVSFYNNEISEKSEIFDDQFSVERPDGSNFTLKIRSTKLEDSAMYFCASSGRGYEQYFGPGTRLTVT.

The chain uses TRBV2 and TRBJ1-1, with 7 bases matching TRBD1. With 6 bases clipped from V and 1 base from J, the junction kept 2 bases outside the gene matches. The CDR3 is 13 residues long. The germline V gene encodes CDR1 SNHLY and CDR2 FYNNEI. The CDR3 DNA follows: TGTGCCAGCAGGGGGGACAGGAACACTGAAGCTTTCTTT. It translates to CASRGDRNTEAFF.

CDR3 in amino acids: CASSEWDNEQYF. In nucleotides, the CDR3 is TGTGCCAGCAGTGAATGGGACAACGAGCAGTACTTC. J is TRBJ2-7 and V is TRBV25-1; D is possibly TRBD1 (6 bases). Germline CDR1 reads MGHDK; CDR2 reads SYGVNS. V dropped 1 base and J dropped 5 bases, with 6 bases sitting between them. The CDR3 is made up of 12 amino acids.

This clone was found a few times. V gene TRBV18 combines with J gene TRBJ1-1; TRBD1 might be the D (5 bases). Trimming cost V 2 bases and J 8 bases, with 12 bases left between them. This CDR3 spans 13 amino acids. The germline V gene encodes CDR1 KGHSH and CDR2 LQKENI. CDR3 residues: CASSPGRQLEAFF. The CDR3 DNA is TGTGCCAGCTCACCAGGCCGACAGTTGGAAGCTTTCTTT.

The CDR3 sequence is CASSVGGRGGNEQFF. The CDR3 DNA follows: TGTGCCAGCAGCGTAGGCGGAAGGGGAGGGAATGAGCAGTTCTTC. The chain combines TRBV9 with TRBJ2-1; 7 bases are shared with TRBD2. CDR3 size: 15 residues. Looked up from germline, CDR1 is SGDLS and CDR2 is YYNGEE. Losses at the gene ends were 0 bases for V and 7 bases for J; bases not matched to a gene: 7.

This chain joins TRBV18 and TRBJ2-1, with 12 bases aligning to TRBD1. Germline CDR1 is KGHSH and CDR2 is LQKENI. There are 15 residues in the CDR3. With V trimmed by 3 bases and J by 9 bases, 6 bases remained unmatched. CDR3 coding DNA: TGTGCCAGCTCACCCCCCGGGACAGGGGGCGGTGAGCAGTTCTTC. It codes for CASSPPGTGGGEQFF.

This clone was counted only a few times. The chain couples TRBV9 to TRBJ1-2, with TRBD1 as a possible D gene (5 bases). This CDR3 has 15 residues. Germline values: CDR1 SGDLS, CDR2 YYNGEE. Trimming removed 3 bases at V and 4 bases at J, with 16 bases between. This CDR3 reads CASSASSGTAYGYTF. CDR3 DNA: TGTGCCAGCAGCGCTTCCTCCGGGACGGCCTATGGCTACACCTTC.

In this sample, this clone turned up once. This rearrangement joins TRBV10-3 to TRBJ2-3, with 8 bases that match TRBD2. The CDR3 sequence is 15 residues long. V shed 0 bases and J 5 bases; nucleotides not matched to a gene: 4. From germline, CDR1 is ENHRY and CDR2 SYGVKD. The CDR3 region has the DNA TGTGCCATCAGTGAGTCGGGGACTAGTGGAGATACGCAGTATTTT. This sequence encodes CAISESGTSGDTQYF.

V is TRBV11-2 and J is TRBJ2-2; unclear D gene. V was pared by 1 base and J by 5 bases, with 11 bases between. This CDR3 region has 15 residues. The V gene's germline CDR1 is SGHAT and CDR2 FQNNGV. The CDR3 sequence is CASSLVDGPTGELFF. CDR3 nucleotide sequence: TGTGCCAGCAGCTTAGTTGACGGACCTACCGGGGAGCTGTTTTTT.

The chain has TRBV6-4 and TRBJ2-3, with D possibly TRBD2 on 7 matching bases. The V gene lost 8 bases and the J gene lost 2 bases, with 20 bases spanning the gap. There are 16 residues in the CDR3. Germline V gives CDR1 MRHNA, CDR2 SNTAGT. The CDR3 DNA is TGTGCCAGCTCAATGGGGGCTAGCGGAGCCACAGATACGCAGTATTTT. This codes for CASSMGASGATDTQYF.

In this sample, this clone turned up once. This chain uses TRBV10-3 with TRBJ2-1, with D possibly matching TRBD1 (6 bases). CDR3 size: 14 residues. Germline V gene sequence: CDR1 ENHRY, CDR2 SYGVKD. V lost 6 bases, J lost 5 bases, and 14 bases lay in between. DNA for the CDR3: TGTGCCATCAGGCCCGGGGACACTAACAATGAGCAGTTCTTC. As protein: CAIRPGDTNNEQFF.

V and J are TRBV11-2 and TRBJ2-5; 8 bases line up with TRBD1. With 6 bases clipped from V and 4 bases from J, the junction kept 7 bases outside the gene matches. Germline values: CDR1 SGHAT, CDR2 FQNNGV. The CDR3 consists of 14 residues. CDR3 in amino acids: CASSLWTGIETQYF. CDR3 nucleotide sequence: TGTGCCAGCAGTTTGTGGACAGGGATAGAGACCCAGTACTTC.